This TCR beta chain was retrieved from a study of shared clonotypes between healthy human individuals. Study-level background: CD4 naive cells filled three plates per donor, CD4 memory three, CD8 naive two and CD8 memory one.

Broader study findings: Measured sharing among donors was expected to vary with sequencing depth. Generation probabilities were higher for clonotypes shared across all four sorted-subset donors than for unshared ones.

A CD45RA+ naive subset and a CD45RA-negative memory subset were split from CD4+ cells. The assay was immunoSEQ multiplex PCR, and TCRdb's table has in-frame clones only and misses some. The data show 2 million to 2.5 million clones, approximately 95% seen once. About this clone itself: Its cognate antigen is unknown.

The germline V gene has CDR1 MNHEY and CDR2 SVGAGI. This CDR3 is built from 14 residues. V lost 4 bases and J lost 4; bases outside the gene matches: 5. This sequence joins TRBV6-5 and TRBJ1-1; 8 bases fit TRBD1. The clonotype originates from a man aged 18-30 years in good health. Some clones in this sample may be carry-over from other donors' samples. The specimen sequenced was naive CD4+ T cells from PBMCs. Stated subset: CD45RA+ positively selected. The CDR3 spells CASSSRQGTTEAFF. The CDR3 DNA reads TGTGCCAGCAGTTCGCGACAGGGGACCACTGAAGCTTTCTTT.